This section outlines one T cell receptor beta chain sequence together with its context. Trimming removed 5 bases from V and 2 bases from J; junction bases left unmatched: 0. Per germline, CDR1 LGHDT and CDR2 YNNKEL (reference sequence). The length of the CDR3 is 13 residues. These data belong to a study of blood T cell repertoires in COVID-19. Overall study context: Acute and convalescent COVID-19 specimens originated in the United States, Italy and Spain. PBMCs, B-cell-depleted T cells, or T cells were the source of the cDNA or gDNA that made up the material.

As originally analysed: Amplification of reference gene primers provided the estimated nucleated cell counts. Sequenced by immunoSEQ multiplex PCR; TCRdb stores in-frame clones only, minus some. Clone size and the V and J calls come from that table; the DNA yielded D and trimming. The repertoire holds approximately 170,000 clones, with roughly 85% as singletons. The specimen was peripheral blood. The sequence derives from an elderly woman with active or convalescent COVID-19. The chain combines TRBV3-1 (or the pseudogene TRBV3-2) with TRBJ1-3, with TRBD1 identical over 7 bases. The CDR3 region has the DNA TGTGCCAGCAGCGGGACAGCTGGAAACACCATATATTTT. Translating it yields CASSGTAGNTIYF.